This T cell receptor (beta chain) derives from a study of T cells after yellow fever vaccination. About the research overall: The fractions with low cell numbers were processed using SMART-Seq v4 Ultra Low Input.

Study-level findings and limits: Just a small share of clonotypes turned up in the CD4 compartment as well as the CD8 compartment.

The sample holds a few counts of this clonotype. Its specificity is unknown. Germline V gene data show CDR1 as SGHVS and CDR2 as FQNEAQ. There are 16 residues in the CDR3. V lost 3 bases and J lost 4, with 13 bases in between. Making TCR cDNA involved 5'RACE template switching, which added UMIs and a universal primer site. Via MiXCR, TCRdb re-called the 5' RACE reads, giving one row per CDR3 protein. The sample yields approximately 610,000 distinct CDR3 sequences, about a sixth seen once. The chain recombines TRBV7-8 with TRBJ1-6; D unclear. The material sequenced was PBMCs, taken around 5 days after the first yellow fever vaccination. This receptor was identified in a young man who received the YFV17D yellow fever vaccine. CDR3 DNA sequence: TGTGCCAGCAGCTTCCCTAAGAGGCGGTATAATTCACCCCTCCACTTT. The encoded protein is CASSFPKRRYNSPLHF.